This T cell receptor beta chain was identified during a study of blood T cell repertoires in COVID-19 (dated by TCRdb to about 2020). Broadly, across the study: Samples covering the acute and convalescent phases of COVID-19 were provided by collaborators in the United States, Italy and Spain. The material from the prospective study consisted of cDNA or gDNA derived from T cells, B-cell-depleted T cells, or PBMCs. The dataset comprised deeply sampled blood TCRbeta repertoires from subjects exposed to, actively infected with, or recovered from COVID-19. The repertoires were made available in a free public database intended to serve as a resource for research on the immune response to SARS-CoV-2. The samples were drawn from two sources: the first 160 participants of the ongoing ImmuneRACE study, and 1,000 to 1,500 subjects contributed by 6 global collaborators. The sample metadata nearly always contained a de-identified subject ID, COVID-19 status, age in years and sex. Where available, HLA class I and class II types were taken from metadata supplied by the sample provider and were not determined by assay-based typing. Findings and caveats that apply to the study as a whole: Clinical and demographic metadata were provided uncurated, with the amount varying by source and participant.

As for this clone: What this receptor recognizes is not known. No qualities accompany the bases; no much larger clone lies one base away.

TCRbeta CDR3 regions were amplified from genomic DNA using the immunoSEQ Assay, a bias-controlled multiplex PCR. From the authors' description of their analysis: Nucleated cell counts per sample were estimated from amplification of reference gene primers within the assay. Sequence reads were collapsed and filtered to measure the absolute abundance of every unique TCRbeta CDR3 rearrangement. Productive Simpson clonality was computed per sample as the square root of Simpson's diversity index over productive rearrangements. TCRdb limited this immuneACCESS table to in-frame rearrangements with V and J called. A share of clones is missing; checked studies link under half to unresolved V genes, and the rest is unexplained. V, J and clone size derive from that table, while D and trimming were established from the DNA sequence. The sample profile shows 350,000 to 400,000 clones; almost 90% of them were found once. The ten largest clones take up 6.5% of the sample.

From a lookup of the germline V gene, CDR1 and CDR2 are MRHNA and SNTAGT. The CDR3 runs 15 residues from the cysteine to the phenylalanine. Solely the CDR3 DNA is kept, with 45 bases framed from the first base. V was cut back by 8 bases and J by 0 bases, leaving a gap of 14 bases between them. Collaborating institutions collected whole blood in K2EDTA tubes following their own protocols. For TCRbeta analysis, collaborator samples were shipped as frozen whole blood, as isolated PBMCs, or as DNA extracted from either sample type. The sample consisted of peripheral blood. This clonotype was obtained from a man aged 18 to 29 with active or convalescent COVID-19. This chain is built from TRBV6-4 and TRBJ2-1; tentative D gene TRBD1, with 7 bases matching. CDR3 sequence: CASAQGGSSYNEQFF. The nucleotides read TGTGCCAGCGCCCAGGGGGGTTCCTCCTACAATGAGCAGTTCTTC.